This section outlines one T cell receptor beta chain sequence together with its context. No antigen is known for it. The sample belongs to a study of CD8 T cells in ankylosing spondylitis. Study findings and constraints: Significant enrichment of disease-linked clones was reportedly seen in matched ankylosing spondylitis synovial fluid. The authors found the disease-linked clones to be CD8+ and relatively rare in peripheral blood. Seemingly distinctive of ankylosing spondylitis blood was a TCR beta motif formed by eight highly homologous variants. Earlier authors reported some of these motif variants in reactive arthritis synovial fluid and blood.

The authors made TCR beta libraries by quantitative 5'-RACE with molecular barcodes. TCRdb re-called the 5' RACE reads with MiXCR, one entry per CDR3 protein. Among fewer than 500,000 distinct CDR3 sequences listed, approximately 20% were seen once. The TCR originated in a male donor with ankylosing spondylitis. The sequencing input was blood, either unsorted or a sorted T cell fraction (not recorded which).

CDR3 sequence reads: CASSLAGGPPTYEQYF. CDR3 DNA: TGCGCCAGCAGCCTGGCTGGCGGACCGCCTACCTACGAGCAGTACTTC. J is TRBJ2-7 and V is TRBV5-1; no firm D call. Trimming pared 4 bases from V and 2 bases from J, leaving 19 bases between. Germline V gene lookup returns CDR1 SGHRS and CDR2 YFSETQ. The CDR3 length is 16 residues.